The 9 T cell receptor beta chains listed next were all sequenced from one sample in a study of shared clonotypes between healthy human individuals. The protocol was immunoSEQ multiplex PCR, while the TCRdb copy is restricted to in-frame clones and leaves out a portion. This sample has around 1,900,000 clones; 85% to 95% occur once, and the top ten carry under 2%. As defined, naive CD8 cells were CD45RO-negative and positively selected for CCR7, with terminally differentiated effector memory CD45RA+ cells excluded. Source material: naive CD8+ T cells from PBMCs. These receptors were obtained from a man between 18 and 29 years old in good health. Some clones in this sample may be carry-over from other donors' samples.

The chain uses TRBV9 and TRBJ2-1; D gene unclear. The CDR3 covers 15 residues. V gave up 2 bases and J gave up 2 bases, with 11 bases separating them. Germline-derived CDR1 and CDR2 are SGDLS and YYNGEE. The chain's CDR3 is CASSVDADPYNEQFF. DNA for the CDR3: TGTGCCAGCAGCGTGGATGCGGATCCCTACAATGAGCAGTTCTTC.

As for this clone: Other DNA variants within this sample encode the same CDR3. The chain has TRBV15 and TRBJ2-5; D is ambiguous. The germline gives CDR1 LNHNV, CDR2 YYDKDF (reference sequence). V lost 0 bases to trimming and J lost 5 bases, with 4 bases between them. The CDR3 loop spans 12 amino acids. DNA of the CDR3: TGTGCCACCAGCAGAGATCAGGAGACCCAGTACTTC. Its translation is CATSRDQETQYF.

This chain joins TRBV19 and TRBJ2-7, with TRBD1 matching 9 bases. J gave up 5 bases and V 6 bases, and 5 bases lay outside the gene matches. This CDR3 has 13 amino acids. Germline assignment: CDR1 LNHDA and CDR2 SQIVND (reference sequence). The CDR3 nucleotides are TGTGCCAGTAGGGACAGGGGCAGCGACGAGCAGTACTTC. Protein: CASRDRGSDEQYF.

V gene TRBV7-6 combines with J gene TRBJ2-1; 9 nucleotides align to TRBD1. Germline V gene data show CDR1 as SGHVS and CDR2 as FNYEAQ. Trimming at V came to 2 bases and at J to 4 bases, leaving 3 bases not matched to a gene. This CDR3 is built from 15 residues. The chain's CDR3 is CASSLYRGPYNEQFF. The CDR3 coding sequence is TGTGCCAGCAGCTTATACAGGGGGCCATACAATGAGCAGTTCTTC.

The V gene is TRBV9, the J gene TRBJ2-7, with 7 bases that match TRBD2. V lost 1 base and J lost 5; bases outside the gene matches: 12. Germline assignment: CDR1 SGDLS and CDR2 YYNGEE. The CDR3 runs 16 residues. The CDR3 DNA is TGTGCCAGCAGCGTAATCGGCGGGAGAAGTCTCCACGAGCAGTACTTC. This translates into CASSVIGGRSLHEQYF.

The chain carries TRBV5-8 and TRBJ2-5; D not certain. The CDR3 contains 14 residues. Trimming removed 0 bases at V and 2 bases at J, with 8 bases between. Germline V gene data show CDR1 as SGHTS and CDR2 as YDEGEE. The CDR3 here is CASSLDVGQETQYF. As DNA, the CDR3 is TGTGCCAGCAGCTTGGATGTAGGACAAGAGACCCAGTACTTC.

This chain links TRBV18 with TRBJ2-2, with D perhaps assigned TRBD1 or TRBD2 (5 bases each). Between the trimmed V and J ends, which lost 2 bases and 4 bases, there was a span of 11 bases. The CDR3 runs to 15 residues. Germline assignment: CDR1 KGHSH and CDR2 LQKENI. The CDR3 region is CASSPSRAGTGELFF. The DNA of the CDR3 is TGTGCCAGCTCACCATCCAGGGCGGGCACCGGGGAGCTGTTTTTT.

This chain connects TRBV28 to TRBJ2-7; TRBD1 matches at 9 bases. V lost 6 bases, J lost 3 bases, and 6 bases stayed unmatched. The germline CDR1 and CDR2 sequences are MDHEN and SYDVKM. This CDR3 spans 14 amino acids. CDR3 sequence (DNA): TGTGCCAGCAGGGAACAGGGGGCGGTCTACGAGCAGTACTTC. As protein: CASREQGAVYEQYF.

The genes are TRBV6-1 and TRBJ1-5; D unclear. Germline CDR1 and CDR2: MNHNS and SASEGT. The CDR3 runs to 16 residues. Trimming took 1 base from V and 3 from J, leaving 13 bases between them. This CDR3 is CASSEGWSTDNQPQHF. DNA of the CDR3: TGTGCCAGCAGTGAAGGATGGTCCACCGACAATCAGCCCCAGCATTTT.